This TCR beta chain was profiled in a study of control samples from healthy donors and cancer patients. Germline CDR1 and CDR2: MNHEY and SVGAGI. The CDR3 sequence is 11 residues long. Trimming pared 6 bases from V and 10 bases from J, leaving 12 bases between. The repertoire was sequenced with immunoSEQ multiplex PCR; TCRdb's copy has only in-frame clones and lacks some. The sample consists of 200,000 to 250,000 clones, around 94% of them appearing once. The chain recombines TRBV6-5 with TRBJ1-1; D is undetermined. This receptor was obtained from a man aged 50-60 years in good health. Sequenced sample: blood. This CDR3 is CASSRGSGAFF. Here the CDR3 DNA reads TGTGCCAGCAGCCGAGGGTCGGGAGCTTTCTTT.